This T cell receptor beta chain was sequenced during a study of early T cells in non-severe SARS-CoV-2 infection. Across the study: Chains were not paired, and sequencing was done on bulk RNA from unsorted whole blood.

Unique molecular identifiers were attached to individual cDNA molecules. TCRdb called the 5' RACE reads again in MiXCR, with one record for every CDR3 protein. The sample holds 85,000 to 100,000 distinct CDR3 sequences, 16% seen once. Findings and caveats of the study: Private and CD4 specificities were missed by VDJdb matching, skewed to anti-spike CD8.

This clonotype was counted only a few times. As yet, its antigen is unknown. The CDR3 sequence is 13 residues long. Trimming shortened V by 1 base and J by 10 bases, and 12 bases separated the two germline ends. Per the germline V gene, CDR1 is SGHRS and CDR2 is YFSETQ. V is TRBV5-1 and J is TRBJ2-1; D tentatively fits TRBD1 or TRBD2 (5 bases each). The sequencing here drew on whole blood, taken at baseline. The receptor was derived from an adult who was a healthcare worker with PCR-confirmed SARS-CoV-2 infection or an uninfected control (not recorded which). Here the CDR3 reads CASSLRDQDEQFF. The CDR3 nucleotides read TGCGCCAGCAGCTTGCGGGACCAAGACGAGCAGTTCTTC. Full variable domain (missing parts from reference TRBV5-1 and TRBJ2-1): KAGVTQTPRYLIKTRGQQVTLSCSPISGHRSVSWYQQTPGQGLQFLFEYFSETQRNKGNFPGRFSGRQFSNSRSEMNVSTLELGDSALYLCASSLRDQDEQFFGPGTRLTVL.